The entry below gives a single TCR beta chain sequence along with its context. What it binds is unknown. The data originate from a study of post-analysis software for immune sequencing data. General study findings and limits: Patients with multiple sclerosis recorded significantly lower normalized Chao1 diversity than controls, the study found. Controls had lower frequencies than patients of a handful of TRBV segments, which included TRBV5-6, TRBV5-1 and TRBV20-1.

The TCR beta cDNA libraries contained unique molecular identifiers. TCRdb analysed the PCR reads with MiXCR anew, one entry per CDR3 protein. Of approximately 440,000 distinct CDR3 sequences in the sample, roughly 45% were seen once. The V and J ends lost 3 bases and 2 bases respectively, with 13 bases between them. The CDR3 has 16 residues. CDR1 is MDHEN and CDR2 is SYDVKM in the germline V gene. The receptor comes from a girl between 5 and 17 years old with multiple sclerosis. The chain joins TRBV28 to TRBJ2-2; the D gene could be TRBD1 or TRBD2 (5 bases each). Input material: blood. CDR3 protein: CASSFPLRDNTGELFF. CDR3 nucleotides: TGTGCCAGCAGTTTTCCGCTCAGGGACAACACCGGGGAGCTGTTTTTT.